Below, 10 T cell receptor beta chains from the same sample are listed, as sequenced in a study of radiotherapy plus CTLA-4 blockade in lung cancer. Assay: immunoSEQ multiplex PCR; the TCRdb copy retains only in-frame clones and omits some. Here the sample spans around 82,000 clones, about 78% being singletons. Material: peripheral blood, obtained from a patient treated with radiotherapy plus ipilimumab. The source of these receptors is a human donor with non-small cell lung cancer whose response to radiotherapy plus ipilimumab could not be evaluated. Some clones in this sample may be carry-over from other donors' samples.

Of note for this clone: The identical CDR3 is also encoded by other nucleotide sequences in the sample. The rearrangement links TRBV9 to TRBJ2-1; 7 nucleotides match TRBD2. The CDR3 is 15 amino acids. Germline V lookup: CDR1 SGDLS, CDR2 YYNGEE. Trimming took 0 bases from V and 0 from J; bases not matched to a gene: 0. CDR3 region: CASSVGGGSYNEQFF. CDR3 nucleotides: TGTGCCAGCAGCGTAGGCGGGGGCTCCTACAATGAGCAGTTCTTC.

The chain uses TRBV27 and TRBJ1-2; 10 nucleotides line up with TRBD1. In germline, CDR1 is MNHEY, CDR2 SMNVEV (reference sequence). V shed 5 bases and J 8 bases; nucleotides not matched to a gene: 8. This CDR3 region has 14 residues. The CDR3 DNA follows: TGTGCCAGCAGTCCCCCGGGGACAGGGGTCGGCTACACCTTC. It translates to CASSPPGTGVGYTF.

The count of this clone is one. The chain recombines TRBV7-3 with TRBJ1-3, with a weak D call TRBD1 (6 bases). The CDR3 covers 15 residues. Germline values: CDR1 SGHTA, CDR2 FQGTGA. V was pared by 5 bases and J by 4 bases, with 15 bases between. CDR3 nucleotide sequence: TGTGCCAGCAGCGTGACAGGTCCTACAGGAAACACCATATATTTT. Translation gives CASSVTGPTGNTIYF.

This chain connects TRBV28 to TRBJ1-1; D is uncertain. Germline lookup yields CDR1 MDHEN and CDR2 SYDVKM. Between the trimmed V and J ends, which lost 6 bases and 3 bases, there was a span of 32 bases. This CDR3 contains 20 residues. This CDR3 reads CASSFSSFSVIVEKDTEAFF. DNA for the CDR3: TGTGCCAGCAGCTTTAGCTCCTTCAGCGTCATTGTAGAAAAGGACACTGAAGCTTTCTTT.

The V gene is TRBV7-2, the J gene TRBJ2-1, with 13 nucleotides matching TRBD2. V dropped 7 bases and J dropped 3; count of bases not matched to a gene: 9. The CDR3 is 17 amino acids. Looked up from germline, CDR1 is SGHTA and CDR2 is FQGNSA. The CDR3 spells CASTMTSGGPYYNEQFF. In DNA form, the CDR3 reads TGTGCCAGCACCATGACTAGCGGGGGGCCATACTACAATGAGCAGTTCTTC.

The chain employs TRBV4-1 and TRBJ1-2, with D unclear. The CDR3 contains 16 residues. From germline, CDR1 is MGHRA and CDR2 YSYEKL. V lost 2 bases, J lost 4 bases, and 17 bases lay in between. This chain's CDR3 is CASSQRASVGGYGYTF. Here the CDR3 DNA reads TGCGCCAGCAGCCAAAGAGCCTCCGTGGGAGGCTATGGCTACACCTTC.

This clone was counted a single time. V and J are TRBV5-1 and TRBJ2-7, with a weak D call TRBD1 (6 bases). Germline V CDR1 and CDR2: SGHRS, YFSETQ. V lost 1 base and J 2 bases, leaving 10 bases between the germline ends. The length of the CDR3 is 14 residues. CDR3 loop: CASSLIGQTYEQYF. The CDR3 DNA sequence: TGCGCCAGCAGCTTGATAGGACAGACCTACGAGCAGTACTTC.

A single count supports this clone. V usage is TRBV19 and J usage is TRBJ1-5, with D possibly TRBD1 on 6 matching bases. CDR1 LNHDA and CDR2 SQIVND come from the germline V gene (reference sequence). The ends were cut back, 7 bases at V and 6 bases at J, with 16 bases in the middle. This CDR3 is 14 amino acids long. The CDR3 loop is CASTDTGRAQPQHF. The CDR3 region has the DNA TGTGCCAGTACCGATACAGGGCGCGCTCAGCCCCAGCATTTT.

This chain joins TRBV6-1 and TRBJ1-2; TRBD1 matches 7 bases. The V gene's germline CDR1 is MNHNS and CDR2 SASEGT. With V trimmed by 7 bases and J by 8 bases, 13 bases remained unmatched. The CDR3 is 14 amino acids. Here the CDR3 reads CASTNPKGGQGYTF. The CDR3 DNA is TGTGCCAGCACCAACCCTAAAGGGGGACAGGGCTACACCTTC.

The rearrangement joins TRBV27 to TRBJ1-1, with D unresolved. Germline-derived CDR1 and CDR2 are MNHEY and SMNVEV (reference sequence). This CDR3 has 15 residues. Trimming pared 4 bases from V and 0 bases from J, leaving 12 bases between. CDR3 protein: CASSSPRGMNTEAFF. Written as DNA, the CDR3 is TGTGCCAGCAGTTCCCCCCGGGGTATGAACACTGAAGCTTTCTTT.